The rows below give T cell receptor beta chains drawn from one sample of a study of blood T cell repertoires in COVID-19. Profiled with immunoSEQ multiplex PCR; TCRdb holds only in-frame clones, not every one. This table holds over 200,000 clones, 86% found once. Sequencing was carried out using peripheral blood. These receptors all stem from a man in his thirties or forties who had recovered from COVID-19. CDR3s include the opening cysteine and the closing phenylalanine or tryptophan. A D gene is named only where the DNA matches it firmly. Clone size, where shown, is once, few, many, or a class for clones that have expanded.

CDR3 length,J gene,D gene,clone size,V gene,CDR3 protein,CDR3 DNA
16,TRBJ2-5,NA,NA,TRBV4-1,CASSPNSYRDGETQYF,TGCGCCAGCAGCCCCAACTCATACAGGGATGGGGAGACCCAGTACTTC
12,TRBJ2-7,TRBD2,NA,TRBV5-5,CASSWEGHEQYF,TGTGCCAGCAGCTGGGAGGGCCACGAGCAGTACTTC
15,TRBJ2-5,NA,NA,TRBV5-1,CASIRGALSQETQYF,TGCGCCAGCATACGGGGGGCCTTATCCCAAGAGACCCAGTACTTC
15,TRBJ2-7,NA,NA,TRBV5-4,CASSLYTGLTYEQYF,TGTGCCAGCAGCTTATACACGGGTCTTACCTACGAGCAGTACTTC
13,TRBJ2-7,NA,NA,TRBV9,CASSIRQAGEQYF,TGTGCCAGCAGCATCCGTCAGGCGGGTGAGCAGTACTTC
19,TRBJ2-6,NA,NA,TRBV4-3,CASSQAPGGILSGANVLTF,TGCGCCAGCAGCCAAGCCCCAGGGGGGATTCTCTCTGGGGCCAACGTCCTGACTTTC
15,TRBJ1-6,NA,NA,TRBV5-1,CASSLTNSLNSPLHF,TGCGCCAGCAGCTTGACGAACAGCCTTAATTCACCCCTCCACTTT
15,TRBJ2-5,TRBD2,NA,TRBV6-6,CASSGTRGYQETQYF,TGTGCCAGCAGCGGCACGCGGGGGTACCAAGAGACCCAGTACTTC
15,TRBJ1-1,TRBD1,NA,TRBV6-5,CASSLYGQGDMKAFF,TGTGCCAGCAGTTTATACGGACAGGGAGATATGAAAGCTTTCTTT
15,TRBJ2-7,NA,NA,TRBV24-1,CATSAHERGSYEQYF,TGTGCCACCAGTGCACACGAAAGGGGTTCCTACGAGCAGTACTTC
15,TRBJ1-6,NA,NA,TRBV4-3,CASSQVTGSNSPLHF,TGCGCCAGCAGCCAAGTAACGGGATCTAATTCACCCCTCCACTTT
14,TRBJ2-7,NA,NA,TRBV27,CASSTGFPAREQYF,TGTGCCAGCAGCACGGGGTTCCCTGCTAGGGAGCAGTACTTC
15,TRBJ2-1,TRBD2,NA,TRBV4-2,CASSQEGEGINEQFF,TGTGCCAGCAGCCAAGAGGGGGAGGGGATCAATGAGCAGTTCTTC
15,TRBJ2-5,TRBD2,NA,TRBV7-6,CASSLAPGGRETQYF,TGTGCCAGCAGCTTAGCCCCGGGGGGGCGGGAGACCCAGTACTTC
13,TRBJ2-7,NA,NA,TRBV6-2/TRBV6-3,CASSSTTVFEQYF,TGTGCCAGCAGTTCCACGACAGTGTTCGAGCAGTACTTC
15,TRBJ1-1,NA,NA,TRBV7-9,CASSSPGYMNTEAFF,TGTGCCAGCAGCTCGCCGGGATATATGAACACTGAAGCTTTCTTT
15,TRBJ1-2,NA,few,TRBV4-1,CASSQEVEFNYGYTF,TGCGCCAGCAGCCAAGAAGTTGAGTTTAACTATGGCTACACCTTC
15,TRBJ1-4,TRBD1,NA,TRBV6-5,CASRRGTAQNEKLFF,TGTGCCAGCAGGCGTGGGACAGCCCAGAATGAAAAACTGTTTTTT
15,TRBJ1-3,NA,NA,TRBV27,CASSPPGDLGNTIYF,TGTGCCAGCAGTCCCCCAGGGGATCTTGGAAACACCATATATTTT
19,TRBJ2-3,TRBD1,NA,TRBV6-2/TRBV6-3,CASSSPGTASPGPTDTQYF,TGTGCCAGCAGTTCCCCCGGGACAGCCTCACCCGGACCCACAGATACGCAGTATTTT
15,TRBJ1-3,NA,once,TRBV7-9,CASSSPYEGGNTIYF,TGTGCCAGCAGCTCCCCATACGAGGGCGGAAACACCATATATTTT
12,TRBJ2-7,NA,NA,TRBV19,CASSPGYHEQYF,TGTGCCAGTTCGCCGGGGTACCACGAGCAGTACTTC
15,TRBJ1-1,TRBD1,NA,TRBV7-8,CASSSIQGGNTEAFF,TGTGCCAGCAGCTCTATCCAGGGGGGTAACACTGAAGCTTTCTTT
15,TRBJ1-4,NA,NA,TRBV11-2,CASSPPGKVNEKLFF,TGTGCCAGCAGCCCGCCAGGGAAAGTGAATGAAAAACTGTTTTTT
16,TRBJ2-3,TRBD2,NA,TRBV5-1,CASSEASGGWADTQYF,TGCGCCAGCAGCGAGGCTAGCGGGGGGTGGGCAGATACGCAGTATTTT
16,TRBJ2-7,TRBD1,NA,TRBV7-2,CASSYTGGPPSYEQYF,TGTGCCAGCAGCTACACAGGGGGTCCTCCTTCTTACGAGCAGTACTTC
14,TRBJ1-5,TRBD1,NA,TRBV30,CAWSIDRVEQPQHF,TGTGCCTGGAGTATTGACAGGGTAGAGCAGCCCCAGCATTTT
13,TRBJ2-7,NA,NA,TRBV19,CASSINSEYEQYF,TGTGCCAGTAGTATAAACAGTGAGTACGAGCAGTACTTC
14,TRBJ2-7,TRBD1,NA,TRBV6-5,CASSYGQGKYEQYF,TGTGCCAGCAGTTATGGACAGGGGAAGTACGAGCAGTACTTC
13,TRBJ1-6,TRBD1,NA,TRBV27,CASSWDSNSPLHF,TGTGCCAGCAGTTGGGACAGTAATTCACCCCTCCACTTT
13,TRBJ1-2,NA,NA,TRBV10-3,CAAKRDERNGYTF,TGTGCCGCCAAGCGGGATGAGAGGAACGGCTACACCTTC
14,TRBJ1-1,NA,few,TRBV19,CASSLGQWEAEAFF,TGTGCCAGTAGTCTCGGACAGTGGGAAGCTGAAGCTTTCTTT
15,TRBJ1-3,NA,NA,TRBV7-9,CASSPTGSSGNTIYF,TGTGCCAGCAGCCCAACAGGGTCCTCTGGAAACACCATATATTTT
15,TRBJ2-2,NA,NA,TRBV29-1,CSVQRTGWNTGELFF,TGCAGCGTCCAGCGGACGGGGTGGAACACCGGGGAGCTGTTTTTT
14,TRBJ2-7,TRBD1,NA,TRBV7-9,CASSVGQLSYEQYF,TGTGCCAGCAGCGTGGGACAGCTCTCCTACGAGCAGTACTTC
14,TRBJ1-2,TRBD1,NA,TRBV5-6,CASSLPGQGASYTF,TGTGCCAGCAGTTTGCCGGGACAGGGGGCATCCTACACCTTC
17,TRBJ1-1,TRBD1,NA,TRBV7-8,CASSSTGGNGGVTEAFF,TGTGCCAGCAGCTCGACAGGGGGCAATGGGGGAGTCACTGAAGCTTTCTTT